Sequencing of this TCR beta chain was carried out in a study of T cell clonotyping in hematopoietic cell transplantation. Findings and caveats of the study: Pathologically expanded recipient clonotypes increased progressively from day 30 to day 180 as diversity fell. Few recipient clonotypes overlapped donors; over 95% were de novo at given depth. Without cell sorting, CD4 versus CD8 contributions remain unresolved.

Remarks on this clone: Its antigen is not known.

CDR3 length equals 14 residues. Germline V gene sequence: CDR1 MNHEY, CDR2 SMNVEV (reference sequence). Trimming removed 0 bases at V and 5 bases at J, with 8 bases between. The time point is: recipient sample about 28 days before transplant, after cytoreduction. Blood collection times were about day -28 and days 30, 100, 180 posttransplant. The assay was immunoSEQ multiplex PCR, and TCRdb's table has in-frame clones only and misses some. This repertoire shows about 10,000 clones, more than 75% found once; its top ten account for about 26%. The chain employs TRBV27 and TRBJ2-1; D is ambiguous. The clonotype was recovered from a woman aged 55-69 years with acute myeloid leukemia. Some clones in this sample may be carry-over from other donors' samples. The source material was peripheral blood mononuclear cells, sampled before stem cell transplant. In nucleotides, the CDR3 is TGTGCCAGCAGTTTATCCCCGACCCACAATGAGCAGTTCTTC. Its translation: CASSLSPTHNEQFF.